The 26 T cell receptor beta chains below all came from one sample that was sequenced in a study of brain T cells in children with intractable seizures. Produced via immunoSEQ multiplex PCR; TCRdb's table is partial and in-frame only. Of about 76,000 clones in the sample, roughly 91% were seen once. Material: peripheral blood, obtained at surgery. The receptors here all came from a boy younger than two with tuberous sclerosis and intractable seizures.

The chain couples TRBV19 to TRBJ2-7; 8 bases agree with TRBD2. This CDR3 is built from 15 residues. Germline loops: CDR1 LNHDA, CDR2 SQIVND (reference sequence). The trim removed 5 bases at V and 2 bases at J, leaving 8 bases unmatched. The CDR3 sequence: CASSVTGGKAYEQYF. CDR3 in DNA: TGTGCCAGTAGTGTTACGGGAGGGAAGGCCTACGAGCAGTACTTC.

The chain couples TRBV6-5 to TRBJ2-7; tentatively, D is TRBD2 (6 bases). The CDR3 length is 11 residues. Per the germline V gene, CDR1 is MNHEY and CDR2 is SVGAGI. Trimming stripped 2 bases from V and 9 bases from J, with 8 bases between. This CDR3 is CASSYGGGQYF. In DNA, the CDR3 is TGTGCCAGCAGTTACGGGGGAGGGCAGTACTTC.

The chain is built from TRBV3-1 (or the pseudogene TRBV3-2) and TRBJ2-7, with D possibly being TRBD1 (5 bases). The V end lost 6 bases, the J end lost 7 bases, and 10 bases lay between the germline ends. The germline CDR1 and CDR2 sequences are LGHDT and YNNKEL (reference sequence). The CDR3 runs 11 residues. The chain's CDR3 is CASSYRGEQYF. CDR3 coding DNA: TGTGCCAGCAGTTATAGGGGAGAGCAGTACTTC.

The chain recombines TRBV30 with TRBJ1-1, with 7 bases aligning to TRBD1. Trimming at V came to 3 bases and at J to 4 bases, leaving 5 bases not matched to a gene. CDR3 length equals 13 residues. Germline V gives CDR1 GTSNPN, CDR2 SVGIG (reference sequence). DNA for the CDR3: TGTGCCTGGAGCAACAGGGGCGCCACTGAAGCTTTCTTT. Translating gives CAWSNRGATEAFF.

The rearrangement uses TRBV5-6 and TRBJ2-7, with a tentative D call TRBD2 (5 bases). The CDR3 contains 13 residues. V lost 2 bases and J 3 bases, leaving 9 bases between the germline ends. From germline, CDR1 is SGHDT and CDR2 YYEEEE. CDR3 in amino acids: CASSFRGFYEQYF. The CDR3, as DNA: TGTGCCAGCAGCTTTAGAGGGTTCTACGAGCAGTACTTC.

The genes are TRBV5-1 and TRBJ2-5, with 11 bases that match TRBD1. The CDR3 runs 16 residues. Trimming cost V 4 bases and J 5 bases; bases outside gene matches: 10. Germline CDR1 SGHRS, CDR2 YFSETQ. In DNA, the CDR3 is TGCGCCAGCAGCGTTAACCGGGACAGGGGGTTGGAGACCCAGTACTTC. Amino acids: CASSVNRDRGLETQYF.

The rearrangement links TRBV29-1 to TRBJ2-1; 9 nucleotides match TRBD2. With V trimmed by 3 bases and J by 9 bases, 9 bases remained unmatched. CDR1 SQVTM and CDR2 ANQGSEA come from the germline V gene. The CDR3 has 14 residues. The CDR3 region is CSVDPRTSDFEQFF. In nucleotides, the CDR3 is TGCAGCGTTGATCCGAGGACTAGCGATTTTGAGCAGTTCTTC.

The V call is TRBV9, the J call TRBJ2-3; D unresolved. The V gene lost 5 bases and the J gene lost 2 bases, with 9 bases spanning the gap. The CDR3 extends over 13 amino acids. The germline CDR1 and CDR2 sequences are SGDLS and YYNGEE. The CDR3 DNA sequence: TGTGCCAGCAGGAGAGATCCCACAGATACGCAGTATTTT. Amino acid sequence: CASRRDPTDTQYF.

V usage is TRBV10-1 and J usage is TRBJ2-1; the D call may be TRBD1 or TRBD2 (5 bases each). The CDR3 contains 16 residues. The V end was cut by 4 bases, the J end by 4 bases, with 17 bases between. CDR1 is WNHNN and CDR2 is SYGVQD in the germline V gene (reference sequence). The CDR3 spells CASSGGAWQEYNEQFF. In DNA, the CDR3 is TGCGCCAGCAGTGGAGGGGCTTGGCAGGAGTACAATGAGCAGTTCTTC.

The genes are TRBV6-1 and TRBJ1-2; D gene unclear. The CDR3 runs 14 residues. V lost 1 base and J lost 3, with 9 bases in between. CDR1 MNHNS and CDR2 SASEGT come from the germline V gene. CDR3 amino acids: CASSEGRQYYGYTF. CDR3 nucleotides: TGTGCCAGCAGTGAAGGGCGTCAGTACTATGGCTACACCTTC.

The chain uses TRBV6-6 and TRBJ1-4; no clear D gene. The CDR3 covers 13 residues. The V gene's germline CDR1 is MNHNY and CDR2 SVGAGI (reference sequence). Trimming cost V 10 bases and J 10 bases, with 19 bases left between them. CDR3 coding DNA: TGTGCCATCAAGACGGCGCCAGAGGGAAAACTGTTTTTT. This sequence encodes CAIKTAPEGKLFF.

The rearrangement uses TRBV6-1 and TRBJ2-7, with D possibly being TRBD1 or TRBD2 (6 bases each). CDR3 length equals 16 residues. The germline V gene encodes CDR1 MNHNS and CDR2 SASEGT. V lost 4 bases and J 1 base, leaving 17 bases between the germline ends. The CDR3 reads CASSGGGYGRSYEQYF. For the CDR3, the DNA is TGTGCCAGCAGTGGAGGGGGTTACGGGAGATCCTACGAGCAGTACTTC.

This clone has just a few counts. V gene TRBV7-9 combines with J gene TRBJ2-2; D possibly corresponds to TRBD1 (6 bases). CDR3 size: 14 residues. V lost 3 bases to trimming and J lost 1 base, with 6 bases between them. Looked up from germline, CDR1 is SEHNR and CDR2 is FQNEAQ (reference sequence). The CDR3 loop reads CASSLTGNTGELFF. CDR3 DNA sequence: TGTGCCAGCAGCTTGACAGGGAACACCGGGGAGCTGTTTTTT.

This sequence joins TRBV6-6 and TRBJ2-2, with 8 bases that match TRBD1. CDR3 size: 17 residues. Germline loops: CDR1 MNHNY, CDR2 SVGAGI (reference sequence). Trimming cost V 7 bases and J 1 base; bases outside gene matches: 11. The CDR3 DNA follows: TGTGCCAGCATTCGTACTCCCGGGACAGGGAACACCGGGGAGCTGTTTTTT. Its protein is CASIRTPGTGNTGELFF.

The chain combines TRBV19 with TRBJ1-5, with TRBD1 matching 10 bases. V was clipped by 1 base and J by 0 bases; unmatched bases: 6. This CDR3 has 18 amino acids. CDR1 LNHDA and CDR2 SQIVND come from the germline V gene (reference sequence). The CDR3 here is CASSIVPDRGFSNQPQHF. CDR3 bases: TGTGCCAGTAGTATAGTACCGGACAGGGGGTTTAGCAATCAGCCCCAGCATTTT.

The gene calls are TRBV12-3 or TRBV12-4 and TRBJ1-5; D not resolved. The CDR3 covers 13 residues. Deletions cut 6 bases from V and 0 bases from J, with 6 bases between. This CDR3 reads CASSPTSNQPQHF. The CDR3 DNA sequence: TGTGCCAGCAGCCCGACTAGCAATCAGCCCCAGCATTTT.

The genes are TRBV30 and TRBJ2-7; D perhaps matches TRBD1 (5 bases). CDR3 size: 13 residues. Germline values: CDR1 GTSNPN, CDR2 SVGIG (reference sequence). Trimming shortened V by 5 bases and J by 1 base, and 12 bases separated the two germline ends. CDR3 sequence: CAWDLGQSYEQYF. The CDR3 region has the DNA TGTGCCTGGGACCTTGGACAATCCTACGAGCAGTACTTC.

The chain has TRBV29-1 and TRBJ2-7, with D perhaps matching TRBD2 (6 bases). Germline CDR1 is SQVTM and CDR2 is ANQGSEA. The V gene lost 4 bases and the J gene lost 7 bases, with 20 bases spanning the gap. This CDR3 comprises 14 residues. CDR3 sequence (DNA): TGCAGCGTTGGCCCGGCGGGGTTCCCCGGGGAGCAGTACTTC. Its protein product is CSVGPAGFPGEQYF.

The CDR3 nucleotides read TGCGCCAGCAGCCAAGATTCGAATAACTATGGCTACACCTTC. Its translation: CASSQDSNNYGYTF. The V and J genes are TRBV4-1 and TRBJ1-2; D call uncertain. Trimming stripped 0 bases from V and 1 base from J, with 6 bases between. The CDR3 contains 14 residues. Germline V gives CDR1 MGHRA, CDR2 YSYEKL.

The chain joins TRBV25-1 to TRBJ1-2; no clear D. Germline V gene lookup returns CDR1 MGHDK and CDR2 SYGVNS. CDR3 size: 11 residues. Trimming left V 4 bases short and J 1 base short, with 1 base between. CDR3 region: CASSVNYGYTF. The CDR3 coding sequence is TGTGCCAGCAGTGTTAACTATGGCTACACCTTC.

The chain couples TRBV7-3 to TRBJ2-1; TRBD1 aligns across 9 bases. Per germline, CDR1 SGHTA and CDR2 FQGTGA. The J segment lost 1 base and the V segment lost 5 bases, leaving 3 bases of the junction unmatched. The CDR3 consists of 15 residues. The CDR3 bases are TGTGCCAGCAGCGTACAGGGGGCGTCCTACAATGAGCAGTTCTTC. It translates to CASSVQGASYNEQFF.

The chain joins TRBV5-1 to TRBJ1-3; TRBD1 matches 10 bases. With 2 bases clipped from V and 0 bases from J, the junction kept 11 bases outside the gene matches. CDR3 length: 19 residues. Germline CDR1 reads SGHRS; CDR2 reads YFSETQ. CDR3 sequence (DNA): TGCGCCAGCAGCTTTTACCCGGGACAGGGGAAAGTCTCTGGAAACACCATATATTTT. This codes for CASSFYPGQGKVSGNTIYF. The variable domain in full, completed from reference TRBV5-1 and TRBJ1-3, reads KAGVTQTPRYLIKTRGQQVTLSCSPISGHRSVSWYQQTPGQGLQFLFEYFSETQRNKGNFPGRFSGRQFSNSRSEMNVSTLELGDSALYLCASSFYPGQGKVSGNTIYFGEGSWLTVV.

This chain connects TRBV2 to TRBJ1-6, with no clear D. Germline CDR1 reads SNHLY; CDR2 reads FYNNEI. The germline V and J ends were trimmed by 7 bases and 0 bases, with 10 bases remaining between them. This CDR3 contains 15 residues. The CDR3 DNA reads TGTGCCAGCATTTCCGAGAGCTCCTATAATTCACCCCTCCACTTT. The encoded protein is CASISESSYNSPLHF. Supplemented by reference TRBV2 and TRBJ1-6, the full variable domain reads EPEVTQTPSHQVTQMGQEVILRCVPISNHLYFYWYRQILGQKVEFLVSFYNNEISEKSEIFDDQFSVERPDGSNFTLKIRSTKLEDSAMYFCASISESSYNSPLHFGNGTRLTVT.

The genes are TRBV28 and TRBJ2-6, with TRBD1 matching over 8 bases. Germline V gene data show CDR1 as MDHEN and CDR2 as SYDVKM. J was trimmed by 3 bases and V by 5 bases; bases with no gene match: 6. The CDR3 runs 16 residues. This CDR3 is CASSETGEGGANVLTF. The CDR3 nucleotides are TGTGCCAGCAGTGAGACAGGGGAAGGTGGGGCCAACGTCCTGACTTTC.

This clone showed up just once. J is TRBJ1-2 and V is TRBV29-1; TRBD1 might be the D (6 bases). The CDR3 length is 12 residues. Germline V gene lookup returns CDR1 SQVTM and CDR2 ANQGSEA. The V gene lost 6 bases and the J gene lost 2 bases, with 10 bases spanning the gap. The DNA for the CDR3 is TGCAGCGTCGGGACACCAAACTATGGCTACACCTTC. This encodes CSVGTPNYGYTF.

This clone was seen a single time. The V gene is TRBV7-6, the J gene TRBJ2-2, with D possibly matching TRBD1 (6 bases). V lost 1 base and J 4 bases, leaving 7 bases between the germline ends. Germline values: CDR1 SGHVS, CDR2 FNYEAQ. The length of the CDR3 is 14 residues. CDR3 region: CASSLDRATGELFF. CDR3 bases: TGTGCCAGCAGCTTAGACAGGGCCACCGGGGAGCTGTTTTTT. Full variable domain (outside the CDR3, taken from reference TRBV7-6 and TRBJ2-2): GAGVSQSPRYKVTKRGQDVALRCDPISGHVSLYWYRQALGQGPEFLTYFNYEAQQDKSGLPNDRFSAERPEGSISTLTIQRTEQRDSAMYRCASSLDRATGELFFGEGSRLTVL.